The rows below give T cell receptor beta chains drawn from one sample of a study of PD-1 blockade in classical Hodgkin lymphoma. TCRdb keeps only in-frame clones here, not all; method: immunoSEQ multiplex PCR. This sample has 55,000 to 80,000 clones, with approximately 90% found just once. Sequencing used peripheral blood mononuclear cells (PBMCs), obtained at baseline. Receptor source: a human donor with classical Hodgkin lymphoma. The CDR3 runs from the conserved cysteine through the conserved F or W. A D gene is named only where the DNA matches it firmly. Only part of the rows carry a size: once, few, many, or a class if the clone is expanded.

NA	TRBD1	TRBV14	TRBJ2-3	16	TGTGCCAGCAGCCACTGGACAGGGGGGAGCACAGATACGCAGTATTTT	CASSHWTGGSTDTQYF
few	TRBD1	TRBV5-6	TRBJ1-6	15	TGTGCCAGCAGCCCAGACAGGGGTGGTCGGCCACCCCTCCACTTT	CASSPDRGGRPPLHF
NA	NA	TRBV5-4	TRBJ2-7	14	TGTGCCAGCAGCTTTGAAGCGGGCACCTACGAGCAGTACTTC	CASSFEAGTYEQYF
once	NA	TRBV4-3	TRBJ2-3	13	TGCGCCAGCAGCCAAGATCAGGCAGATACGCAGTATTTT	CASSQDQADTQYF
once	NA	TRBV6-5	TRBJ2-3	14	TGTGCCAGCACCGAAGCGGGACACACAGATACGCAGTATTTT	CASTEAGHTDTQYF
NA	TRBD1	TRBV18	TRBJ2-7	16	TGTGCCAGCTCACCACCCGGGACAGGGGCCTCCTACGAGCAGTACTTC	CASSPPGTGASYEQYF
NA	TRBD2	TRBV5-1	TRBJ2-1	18	TGCGCCAGCAGCCTAGTCTATACTAGCGGGGGGGCCTACAATGAGCAGTTCTTC	CASSLVYTSGGAYNEQFF
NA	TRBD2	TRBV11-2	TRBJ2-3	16	TGTGCCAGCAGCTTAGACACTAGCGGGGGCACAGATACGCAGTATTTT	CASSLDTSGGTDTQYF
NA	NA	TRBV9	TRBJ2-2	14	TGTGCCAGCAGCGTAGAGGGAGGCACCGGGGAGCTGTTTTTT	CASSVEGGTGELFF
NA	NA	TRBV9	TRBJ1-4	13	TGTGCCAGCAGCGTAGGAGATGATGAAAAACTGTTTTTT	CASSVGDDEKLFF
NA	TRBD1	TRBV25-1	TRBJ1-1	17	TGTGCCAGCAGTTCCTGGGACAGGGATTTTATGAACACTGAAGCTTTCTTT	CASSSWDRDFMNTEAFF
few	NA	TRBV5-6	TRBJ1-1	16	TGTGCCAGCAGATACGGGACGGGGACTGAGGACACTGAAGCTTTCTTT	CASRYGTGTEDTEAFF
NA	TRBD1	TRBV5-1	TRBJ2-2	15	TGCGCCAGCAGCCCCGGGGACAGAAACACCGGGGAGCTGTTTTTT	CASSPGDRNTGELFF
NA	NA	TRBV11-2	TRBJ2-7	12	TGTGCCAGCAGCTTTGGGGACTACGAGCAGTACTTC	CASSFGDYEQYF
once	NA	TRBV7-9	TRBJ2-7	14	TGTGCCAGCGGCCCATTCGGAGGTTTGTCCGAGCAGTACTTC	CASGPFGGLSEQYF
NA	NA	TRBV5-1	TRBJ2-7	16	TGCGCCAGCAGCCTGCATCAGGGGACTGACTCCTACGAGCAGTACTTC	CASSLHQGTDSYEQYF
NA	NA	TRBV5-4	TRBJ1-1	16	TGTGCCAGCAGCCCCGGGGTTCGATGGGGCTCAACTGAAGCTTTCTTT	CASSPGVRWGSTEAFF
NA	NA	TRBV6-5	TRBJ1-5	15	TGTGCCAGCAGTCCAGGGTGGTATAGCAATCAGCCCCAGCATTTT	CASSPGWYSNQPQHF
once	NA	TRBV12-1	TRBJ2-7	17	TGTGCCAGCAGCTTTTACGATTTCCGGCGGAACTCCTACGAGCAGTACTTC	CASSFYDFRRNSYEQYF
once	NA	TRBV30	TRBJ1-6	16	TGTGCCTGGAGTAGCGCACGGAGCTCCTATAATTCACCCCTCCACTTT	CAWSSARSSYNSPLHF
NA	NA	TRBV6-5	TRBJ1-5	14	TGTGCCACCCGCCGGGGCGGAAGCAATCAGCCCCAGCATTTT	CATRRGGSNQPQHF
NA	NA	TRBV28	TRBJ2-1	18	TGTGCCAGCAGTTTACCCAGGAATAAGGCTAGCCCCTACAATGAGCAGTTCTTC	CASSLPRNKASPYNEQFF
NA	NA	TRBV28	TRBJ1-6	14	TGTGCCAGCAGCTCACCTATAGGGGGGACACCCCTCCACTTT	CASSSPIGGTPLHF
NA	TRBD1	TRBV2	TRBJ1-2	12	TGTGCCAGCAGTGGACAGGGGGATGGCTACACCTTC	CASSGQGDGYTF
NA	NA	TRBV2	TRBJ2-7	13	TGTGCCAGCACCCCGGAGATATCCTACGAGCAGTACTTC	CASTPEISYEQYF
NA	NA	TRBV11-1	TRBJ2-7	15	TGTGCCAGCAGCCATAACCCCACAGGGCGCGGCGAGCAGTACTTC	CASSHNPTGRGEQYF
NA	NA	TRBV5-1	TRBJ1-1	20	TGCGCCAGCAGCTTGATTTTATGGGGTAACCCTCGGATCGTGAACACTGAAGCTTTCTTT	CASSLILWGNPRIVNTEAFF
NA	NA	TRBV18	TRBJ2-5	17	TGTGCCAGCTCACCCCCCCAGTCGTTCGGGACCAAAGAGACCCAGTACTTC	CASSPPQSFGTKETQYF